These 5 T cell receptor beta chains share one sample of origin, sequenced in a study of blood T cell repertoires in COVID-19. The assay was immunoSEQ multiplex PCR, and TCRdb's table has in-frame clones only and misses some. Of around 120,000 clones in the sample, around 80% are singletons; the top ten hold around 4.1%. The sequenced material came from peripheral blood. These receptors came from a woman of 80 years or more with acute or convalescent COVID-19.

This clone was seen repeatedly, ten times or more. Distinct nucleotide sequences in the sample also encode this CDR3. J is TRBJ2-1 and V is TRBV9; 12 nucleotides match TRBD2. V was pared by 4 bases and J by 7 bases, with 9 bases of the junction left unmatched. This CDR3 is 16 amino acids long. Germline V gives CDR1 SGDLS, CDR2 YYNGEE. The CDR3 is CASSSRTSGVRNEQFF. The CDR3 nucleotides are TGTGCCAGCAGCTCACGGACTAGCGGGGTTAGGAATGAGCAGTTCTTC.

Here the CDR3 reads CASGHRTGGGNTIYF. CDR3 sequence (DNA): TGTGCCAGCGGCCATCGAACAGGGGGTGGAAACACCATATATTTT. V and J are TRBV5-4 and TRBJ1-3; 8 bases fit TRBD1. Germline loops: CDR1 SGHNT, CDR2 YYREEE (reference sequence). There are 15 residues in the CDR3. J lost 3 bases, V lost 7 bases, and 9 bases had no gene match.

This chain uses TRBV9 with TRBJ1-6; D remains ambiguous. This CDR3 is built from 13 residues. Germline-derived CDR1 and CDR2 are SGDLS and YYNGEE. The V and J ends lost 0 bases and 13 bases respectively, with 11 bases between them. The CDR3 reads CASSVGAYPPLHF. The CDR3 nucleotides are TGTGCCAGCAGCGTAGGGGCCTATCCCCCCCTCCACTTT.

This clone came up once. The V call is TRBV5-5, the J call TRBJ2-2, with TRBD2 identical over 10 bases. Germline V lookup: CDR1 SGHKS, CDR2 YYEKEE (reference sequence). V was pared by 1 base and J by 6 bases, with 6 bases of the junction left unmatched. This CDR3 has 16 residues. For the CDR3, the DNA is TGTGCCAGCAGCTTGATCCCTAGCGGGAGCTCCGGGGAGCTGTTTTTT. This encodes CASSLIPSGSSGELFF.

A single count supports this clone. This sequence joins TRBV18 and TRBJ1-1; tentative D call: TRBD1 (5 bases). The CDR3 covers 15 residues. Germline assignment: CDR1 KGHSH and CDR2 LQKENI. Trimming took 0 bases from V and 1 from J, leaving 9 bases between them. CDR3 sequence (DNA): TGTGCCAGCTCACCACCGGAGGGGAGGAACACTGAAGCTTTCTTT. Its translation: CASSPPEGRNTEAFF.